The rows below give T cell receptor beta chains drawn from one sample of a study of T cells in Graves' hyperthyroidism and ophthalmopathy. TCRdb reanalysed the multiplex PCR reads using MiXCR and keeps one entry per CDR3 protein. Of 250,000 to 300,000 distinct CDR3 sequences detected, around 20% appear once; the ten largest clones hold about 35%. The specimen was blood. The receptor set was obtained from a man aged 50 to 60 with Graves' ophthalmopathy. The CDR3 runs from the conserved cysteine through the conserved F or W. The D gene is left open where the match is weak. Clone size appears in some rows only: once, few, many, or a class for an expanded clone.

clone_size j_call d_call v_call cdr3_nt cdr3_aa
- TRBJ2-7 - TRBV20-1 TGCAGTGCTAGAGATCCCGCCAGGGCAGGCGCTACCTACGAGCAGTACTTC CSARDPARAGATYEQYF
many TRBJ2-3 TRBD1 TRBV12-3/TRBV12-4 TGTGCCAGCAGTTTAGCGACAGGGACAGGGAAGACAGATACGCAGTATTTT CASSLATGTGKTDTQYF
- TRBJ2-1 TRBD2 TRBV24-1 TGTGCCACCAGTACCACACTAGCGGGAACGAATGAGCAGTTCTTC CATSTTLAGTNEQFF
- TRBJ2-2 - TRBV5-1 TGTGCCAGCAGCTTGTCGGAGAAGGCCAGCAGTCCCTCGGGCACCGGGGAGCTGTTTTTT CASSLSEKASSPSGTGELFF
few TRBJ2-7 TRBD2 TRBV7-2 TGTGCCGGCAGCGATAGCGGGAGGAGCTCCTACGAGCAGTACTTC CAGSDSGRSSYEQYF
many TRBJ2-1 - TRBV3-1 TGTGCCAGCAGCCGTCAACCGGGGCCCAATGAGCAGTTCTTC CASSRQPGPNEQFF
few TRBJ2-5 TRBD1 TRBV12-3/TRBV12-4 TGTGCCAGCAGTTCGGACAGGGTCTTGAGGGAGACCCAGTACTTC CASSSDRVLRETQYF
few TRBJ1-1 - TRBV10-3 TGTGCCACGTCACAGGGCGGGATCACTGAAGCTTTCTTT CATSQGGITEAFF
- TRBJ2-3 - TRBV4-1 TGCGCCAGCAACAGGGTGCTGGGGACAGATACGCAGTATTTT CASNRVLGTDTQYF
- TRBJ2-7 TRBD2 TRBV19 TGTGCCAGTAGTATAGCTACACTAGCGGGACTCGGAACCAGCTCCTACGAGCAGTACTTC CASSIATLAGLGTSSYEQYF